The source of this T cell receptor beta chain is a study of relationships among human T cell subsets. Study outcomes and limitations: V, D, J usage, CDR3 length and N-additions were similar across seven subsets. A CD4+CD8+ double-positive population could not be excluded by bead sorting. Th1, Th2 and regulatory T cells shared many CDR3 sequences.

The CDR3 has 15 amino acids. The germline gives CDR1 MNHEY, CDR2 SMNVEV (reference sequence). V trimming: 5 bases; J trimming: 7 bases; junction bases outside the gene matches: 10. The Th1 cells were the flow-through after CD25, CD56 and CD294 bead selections. In regard to this clonotype: Its antigen is unidentified.

Semiquantitative ARM-PCR amplified T cell receptor alpha and beta CDR3 regions from mRNA. ARM-PCR used tagged nested gene-specific primers, then communal superprimers for exponential amplification. TCRdb re-called the multiplex PCR reads through MiXCR, storing one row per CDR3 protein. The table includes 10,000 to 15,000 distinct CDR3 sequences, around 64% detected once. Material: CD4+ Th1 cells sorted from blood. This receptor was identified in a man aged 40-55 years in good health. The chain joins TRBV27 to TRBJ2-3; 9 bases line up with TRBD2. The DNA for the CDR3 is TGTGCCAGCAGTCTTCAAGCGGGAGGAGGGAATACGCAGTATTTT. Its protein is CASSLQAGGGNTQYF.